The following is a T cell receptor beta chain sequence with its context. It lacks a known antigen. No base quality information exists; no much larger clone differs at one position. Deletion took 5 bases off V and 12 bases off J, with a span of 23 bases between the germline ends. Reading from cysteine to phenylalanine, the CDR3 counts 14 amino acids. Of the read, only the CDR3 DNA is kept; its 42 bases are in frame from base 1. CDR1 and CDR2 (SQVTM, ANQGSEA) derive from the germline V gene. These data are taken from a study of cytomegalovirus exposure and HLA in healthy donors (dated by TCRdb to 2017 to 2019). The study in broad terms: In an earlier analysis of fewer than 750 of the donors, 276 Gb of sequence data and 100 million or so unique TCR beta sequences from roughly 200 million T cells were reported. An early release covering roughly 640 HLA-typed donors comprised roughly 300 gigabases of sequencing data and roughly 85 million unique TCR sequences. The genetic ancestry cluster associated with self-reported Caucasian donors included 81% of the 300 to 450 genotyped donors. The aim of the study was to test whether cataloging public T cell receptors could identify signatures of past pathogen exposure. The study profiled the T cell repertoires of hundreds of subjects by immunosequencing and related them to cytomegalovirus serostatus. In addition to the first cohort of around 670 subjects, a separate validation cohort of 120 different subjects was used. To predict cytomegalovirus infection status, the study brought together high-throughput TCR immunosequencing, statistical association of individual TCRs with disease status, and machine learning. To study patterns of TCR occurrence, a later analysis re-analyzed previously published TCR beta repertoires from 600 to 750 donors and added high-resolution HLA genotyping. In the later analysis, no new phenotypic data were used to find candidate immune exposures; instead, reliance was placed on TCR beta sequences and their occurrence across donors. To decide whether each TCR beta V gene segment behaved as functional or pseudogenic, an earlier analysis of approximately 600 of the donors relied on high-throughput TCR beta sequencing. Donor age, sex, ethnicity and CMV serostatus were compiled together with the repertoire data. A later genetic analysis used genome-wide SNP genotypes for about three fifths of the 666 donors, treating that subset as a discovery cohort. Every discovery cohort repertoire had been produced on one sequencing platform. Class I and class II HLA loci were covered by the typing at four-digit resolution. Typing coverage varied by locus: roughly 620-630 donors for A, B, C, DRB1 and DQB1; approximately 560 for DQA1; some 610 for DPA1; 450 to 480 for DPB1. A handful of DR-DQ haplotypes were handled as single units for association and clustering because linkage in the cohort was strong. Among about 410 genotyped donors of the cohort, an average of approximately 240,000 unique TCR beta nucleotide sequences was sequenced per donor, of which about 19% were non-productive. Overall study outcomes, separate from this receptor: Because HLA typing was missing for some donors at each locus, association tests included only the typed subset. The sequencing pipeline was judged likely to have produced a cluster of highly shared sequence variants as a technical artifact. The presence/absence analyses assumed that sequencing depth was roughly uniform across donors, and that assumption may not be true. Immune exposure information for the cohort was limited to CMV serostatus. An association between a missense DCLRE1C variant and V-gene and J-gene trimming of TCR beta chains was found in a later genetic analysis and replicated in an independent cohort. In both the original and validation cohorts, the classifier was reported to diagnose cytomegalovirus status with high specificity and sensitivity. According to a later analysis, most CMV-associated TCR beta chains appeared to be HLA-restricted, and the HLA associations seemed to be driven largely by CMV exposure. An earlier analysis of 450 to 750 of the donors showed that most TCR beta V segments appeared in productive rearrangements either about 90% or about 30% of the time, which broadly matched IMGT annotations. In a later analysis, around 15,000 TCR beta sequences were associated with specific HLA alleles at a false discovery rate of 0.05. Some IMGT-functional V segments, including TRBV6-2 and TRBV6-3, could not be distinguished by the 87-base-pair reads and were therefore excluded. Linkage disequilibrium might explain the correlated functional status among segregating V segments, but an unknown experimental factor could not be excluded. A few of the identified cytomegalovirus-associated TCR beta chains were confirmed in vitro to be specific for cytomegalovirus antigens. The study gave a list of more than 150 TCR beta chains associated with cytomegalovirus. A further reported finding was that TCR beta sequences accurately predicted the HLA-A and HLA-B alleles for most subjects in the first cohort. According to a later analysis, TCR association rates differed among HLA loci, with DRB1 alleles showing the most associated TCRs and HLA-C alleles showing the fewest. In a later analysis, HLA-associated TCR beta chains showed more clonal expansion and lower generation probabilities than non-associated chains that were equally common. This cohort had only TCR beta chains sequenced, and the lack of alpha or paired-chain data limited which features could be detected. The earlier analysis of 587 of the donors excluded about 16 rarely observed V segments, including chromosome 9 orphons, because counts were too low. According to a later analysis, parvovirus B19, influenza, CMV and Epstein-Barr virus appeared linked to several top co-occurrence clusters. A later genetic analysis reported fewer N-insertions in productive TCRs among donors in an Asian-associated ancestry cluster than the roughly 690-donor mean. Most TCR sequences were seen in very few donors, while some public TCRs were found in many individuals. The authors suggested that the approach could potentially be generalized to other disease states and immunological phenotypes. When HLA alleles, especially DR and DQ, strongly co-occurred, TCR associations were difficult to assign to individual alleles.

The cohort was made up of 666 healthy bone marrow donors. At the time of sampling, every cohort member was nominally healthy, though immune exposures that went unrecorded were likely present. The donor tested CMV seropositive and was one of the 289 seropositive cohort members. Each donor provided a peripheral blood sample, and peripheral blood mononuclear cells were used for TCR beta sequencing. Genomic DNA extraction from the blood cell samples was performed with the Qiagen DNeasy Blood Extraction Kit. Library preparation was by the immunoSEQ multiplex PCR assay. For the multiplex PCR, a mixture combining 60 forward primers for TCR Vbeta segments and 13 reverse primers for TCR Jbeta segments was used. Amplification of the CDR3 region of rearranged TCR beta genes was performed with a multiplex PCR assay on genomic DNA. The amplified TCR beta libraries were sequenced on the Illumina HiSeq System as 87-base-pair reads. Under the source paper's analysis protocol: A later analysis counted about 82 million unique TCR beta chains across the 650 to 700 repertoires, and 9.5 million to 11 million of these chains were shared by at least two donors. Raw reads were error-corrected and collapsed into unique sequences by a nearest-neighbor algorithm in which closely related sequences were merged to remove PCR and sequencing errors. CDR3 sequences were aligned to IMGT reference sequences to assign V, D and J gene segments. For a sequence to be retained, a match of at least six nucleotides was required to both a V gene segment and a J gene segment. A rearrangement was called productive if the CDR3 had no stop codons and remained in frame with V and J, and every other rearrangement was called non-productive. Following IMGT convention, CDR3 was defined as the stretch from the second conserved V-encoded cysteine up to the conserved J-encoded phenylalanine. Sequences without an unambiguous match to a single V gene segment were excluded from the earlier analysis of approximately 600 of the donors. In an earlier analysis of 587 of the donors, V segments were called functional above 56.7% productive rearrangements and were called segregating when the between-donor standard deviation exceeded 5%. A statistical classification framework was developed to diagnose cytomegalovirus status using the catalog of TCR beta chain sequences. In a later analysis, V and J genes were assigned by comparing TCR nucleotide sequences against IMGT/GENE-DB human TR gene sequences. Using the TCRdist pipeline, a later analysis assigned CDR3 sequences along with most-parsimonious VDJ recombination scenarios. In a later analysis, each TCR beta chain was defined by its CDR3 amino acid sequence together with its V-gene family, and reads without a unique V-gene family were excluded. In a later analysis, several hundred highly shared, low-generation-probability nucleotide sequences were removed to address suspected cross-contamination and a sequencing artifact. In a later analysis, a clonal expansion index was calculated for each public chain from normalized within-repertoire ranks of inferred template counts. A later analysis computed generation probabilities with a VDJ recombination model fitted to out-of-frame rearrangements, and checked the results against IGoR. In a later analysis, TCR-TCR, TCR-HLA and TCR-CMV co-occurrence was scored with hypergeometric tests, and a repertoire-size bias correction was applied to TCR pairs. In a later analysis, false discovery rates were estimated by permuting HLA or CMV assignments 20 times. In a later analysis, co-occurring TCRs were grouped using DBSCAN, and TCRdist sequence similarity was added for clustering within HLA-allele-positive subsets. Co-occurrence clustering excluded repertoires with fewer than 30,000 or more than 120,000 public chains, plus five with anomalous nucleotide sharing. The source is immuneACCESS, and TCRdb retained only in-frame sequences with V and J called. Part of the clones is not carried over; for the studies checked, unresolved V genes explain less than half of this, and the remainder is unexplained. V and J calls and clone size are given by that table; D and trimming were obtained from the DNA. The sample includes around 120,000 clones, with approximately 85% observed a single time. The ten most abundant clones make up approximately 10% of the sample.

The sequence joins TRBV29-1 to TRBJ2-1; the D segment cannot be called with confidence. The receptor comes from a male donor in good health and CMV-seropositive. Sequences were obtained from PBMCs. The DNA reads as follows: TGCAGCGTTAAGGTGAGGTCGCAGCGACCGGCGCAGTTCTTC. The translation is CSVKVRSQRPAQFF.